The 31 T cell receptor beta chains reported below all come from one sample, sequenced in a study of T cell responses to AZD1222 COVID-19 vaccine. Sequencing used immunoSEQ multiplex PCR; TCRdb keeps in-frame clones, though not all of them. The sample shows tens of thousands of clones, 70% to 85% of them seen only once. The material was peripheral blood, obtained on day 0 of AZD1222 vaccination. These receptor sequences come from an adult in good health.

The chain has TRBV11-3 and TRBJ2-3; D is possibly TRBD2 (6 bases). This CDR3 spans 15 amino acids. Per the germline V gene, CDR1 is SGHNT and CDR2 is YENEEA. V was trimmed by 5 bases and J by 0 bases, leaving 12 bases between them. The CDR3 reads CASSPAGTSTDTQYF. The CDR3 DNA reads as TGTGCCAGCAGCCCCGCCGGGACTAGCACAGATACGCAGTATTTT.

The chain links TRBV6-2 or TRBV6-3 to TRBJ2-7; D gene ambiguous. The V end was cut by 1 base, the J end by 3 bases, with 7 bases between. This CDR3 comprises 13 residues. The germline V gene has CDR1 MNHEY and CDR2 SVGEGT. The CDR3 nucleotides are TGTGCCAGCAGTTACTACCCAGGCTACGAGCAGTACGTC. It encodes CASSYYPGYEQYV.

This rearrangement joins TRBV9 to TRBJ2-1; possibly TRBD1 for D (6 bases). The CDR3 loop spans 13 amino acids. The V end was cut by 1 base, the J end by 5 bases, with 7 bases between. Germline-derived CDR1 and CDR2 are SGDLS and YYNGEE. The CDR3 here is CASSVQGNNEQFF. CDR3 DNA: TGTGCCAGCAGCGTACAGGGGAACAATGAGCAGTTCTTC.

V usage is TRBV13 and J usage is TRBJ1-2; 9 bases fit TRBD1. The CDR3 consists of 16 residues. Germline-derived CDR1 and CDR2 are PRHDT and FYEKMQ (reference sequence). V trimming: 5 bases; J trimming: 8 bases; junction bases outside the gene matches: 15. The CDR3 is CASSRGDRALDGGYTF. In nucleotides, the CDR3 is TGTGCCAGCAGCCGGGGGGACAGGGCACTAGACGGGGGCTACACCTTC.

The chain uses TRBV6-1 and TRBJ2-2, with no clear D. V was trimmed by 0 bases and J by 11 bases, leaving 13 bases between them. CDR3 length equals 14 residues. Germline-derived CDR1 and CDR2 are MNHNS and SASEGT. CDR3 amino acids: CASSEAGRLGELFF. CDR3 bases: TGTGCCAGCAGTGAAGCCGGAAGACTGGGAGAGCTGTTTTTT.

The rearrangement joins TRBV3-1 (or the pseudogene TRBV3-2) to TRBJ1-1; D gene unclear. The CDR3 loop spans 14 amino acids. Germline V gene lookup returns CDR1 LGHDT and CDR2 YNNKEL (reference sequence). V was clipped by 1 base and J by 1 base, with 7 bases between them. Written as DNA, the CDR3 is TGTGCCAGCAGCCAAGGTTACCAGAACACTGAAGCTTTCTTT. Amino acids: CASSQGYQNTEAFF.

On this clone: One end of the junction varies from germline; a read error may be responsible. J is TRBJ2-3 and V is TRBV28; TRBD2 matches at 11 bases. The germline V gene has CDR1 MDHEN and CDR2 SYDVKM. The CDR3 covers 15 residues. The CDR3 reads CASSFELAGADTQYF. The DNA for the CDR3 is TGTGCCAGCAGTTTCGAACTAGCGGGAGCAGACACGCAGTATTTT.

V is TRBV6-5 and J is TRBJ2-1; D may be TRBD1 (6 bases). The CDR3 runs to 15 residues. Germline values: CDR1 MNHEY, CDR2 SVGAGI. The V end lost 7 bases, the J end lost 4 bases, and 17 bases lay between the germline ends. The CDR3 sequence: CASTAALQGYNEQFF. The CDR3 bases are TGTGCCAGCACCGCGGCCCTACAGGGTTACAATGAGCAGTTCTTC.

This chain uses TRBV9 with TRBJ2-1; maybe TRBD1 (6 bases). Germline V lookup: CDR1 SGDLS, CDR2 YYNGEE. There are 13 residues in the CDR3. V lost 2 bases and J lost 4, with 7 bases in between. The CDR3 region has the DNA TGTGCCAGCAGCGTGCAGGGGTACAATGAGCAGTTCTTC. Its protein is CASSVQGYNEQFF.

The rearrangement uses TRBV2 and TRBJ1-2, with D perhaps TRBD1 (6 bases). Per the germline V gene, CDR1 is SNHLY and CDR2 is FYNNEI. V gave up 4 bases and J gave up 5 bases, with 14 bases separating them. The CDR3 has 14 amino acids. The CDR3 DNA sequence: TGTGCCAGCAGTGGGGGGGCAGAAGTTTATGGCTACACCTTC. It codes for CASSGGAEVYGYTF. The full variable domain, rest sourced from reference TRBV2 and TRBJ1-2, is EPEVTQTPSHQVTQMGQEVILRCVPISNHLYFYWYRQILGQKVEFLVSFYNNEISEKSEIFDDQFSVERPDGSNFTLKIRSTKLEDSAMYFCASSGGAEVYGYTFGSGTRLTVV.

This clone was counted once. This rearrangement joins TRBV7-7 to TRBJ2-5; no clear D. The germline CDR1 and CDR2 sequences are SSHAT and FNYEAQ (reference sequence). This CDR3 spans 13 amino acids. The V end was cut by 6 bases, the J end by 5 bases, with 13 bases between. CDR3 DNA: TGTGCCAGCAGTTTCGGCGTGGCGGAGACCCAGTACTTC. Translation: CASSFGVAETQYF.

Written as DNA, the CDR3 is TGTGCCAGCAGCTTAGGGGGGCTGGGAGAGCAGTACGTC. Its translation is CASSLGGLGEQYV. The chain links TRBV7-2 to TRBJ2-7, with D possibly matching TRBD1 (6 bases). The germline CDR1 and CDR2 sequences are SGHTA and FQGNSA. The CDR3 contains 13 residues. Trimming shortened V by 1 base and J by 7 bases, and 11 bases separated the two germline ends.

This clone was counted once. The chain couples TRBV2 to TRBJ1-2; D might be TRBD1 (5 bases). This CDR3 region has 14 residues. Trimming cost V 1 base and J 9 bases, with 15 bases left between them. The V gene's germline CDR1 is SNHLY and CDR2 FYNNEI. CDR3 loop: CASSEEAGITSYTF. The CDR3, as DNA: TGTGCCAGCAGTGAAGAAGCAGGGATTACTAGCTACACCTTC.

V is TRBV6-5 and J is TRBJ2-7; TRBD2 aligns across 7 bases. V lost 0 bases and J lost 3; bases outside the gene matches: 5. The germline CDR1 and CDR2 sequences are MNHEY and SVGAGI. The CDR3 loop spans 15 amino acids. CDR3: CASSYSRASGYEQYF. In DNA form, the CDR3 reads TGTGCCAGCAGTTACTCGAGGGCTAGCGGCTACGAGCAGTACTTC.

The chain's CDR3 is CASGSLGDGRPTNEKLFF. The CDR3 DNA reads as TGTGCTAGTGGTTCACTAGGGGACGGCCGTCCAACTAATGAAAAACTGTTTTTT. This chain links TRBV12-5 with TRBJ1-4; D perhaps matches TRBD1 (5 bases). The CDR3 spans 18 residues. Germline CDR1 is LGHNT and CDR2 is FRNRAP. Trimming shortened V by 4 bases and J by 0 bases, and 18 bases separated the two germline ends.

V gene TRBV5-8 combines with J gene TRBJ2-7, with a tentative D call TRBD1 (6 bases). The CDR3 is 14 residues long. V gave up 4 bases and J gave up 1 base, with 12 bases separating them. Germline CDR1 SGHTS, CDR2 YDEGEE. CDR3 DNA: TGTGCCAGCAGCAAGATGACAGGTTCCTACGAGCAGTACTTC. As protein: CASSKMTGSYEQYF.

This clone was recorded once. V usage is TRBV29-1 and J usage is TRBJ1-3; possible D gene TRBD1, 5 bases. Germline V gene lookup returns CDR1 SQVTM and CDR2 ANQGSEA. This CDR3 spans 13 amino acids. V was cut by 4 bases and J by 4 bases, with 11 bases left in between. For the CDR3, the DNA is TGCAGCGTTGCGGAGGGGTCGGGAAACACCATATATTTT. It specifies CSVAEGSGNTIYF. Filled out from reference TRBV29-1 and TRBJ1-3, the complete variable domain reads SAVISQKPSRDICQRGTSLTIQCQVDSQVTMMFWYRQQPGQSLTLIATANQGSEATYESGFVIDKFPISRPNLTFSTLTVSNMSPEDSSIYLCSVAEGSGNTIYFGEGSWLTVV.

A few counts support this clone. The chain recombines TRBV5-4 with TRBJ2-7, with 10 bases identical to TRBD2. The CDR3 is 14 residues long. The V gene's germline CDR1 is SGHNT and CDR2 YYREEE (reference sequence). J was trimmed by 5 bases and V by 3 bases; bases with no gene match: 5. The chain's CDR3 is CASSSLLAGNEQYF. As DNA, the CDR3 is TGTGCCAGCAGCTCCTTACTAGCGGGAAACGAGCAGTACTTC. Filled out from reference TRBV5-4 and TRBJ2-7, the complete variable domain reads ETGVTQSPTHLIKTRGQQVTLRCSSQSGHNTVSWYQQALGQGPQFIFQYYREEENGRGNFPPRFSGLQFPNYSSELNVNALELDDSALYLCASSSLLAGNEQYFGPGTRLTVT.

The gene calls are TRBV6-5 and TRBJ2-7, with D hard to call. The CDR3 runs 13 residues. Trimming removed 0 bases at V and 6 bases at J, with 9 bases between. CDR1 MNHEY and CDR2 SVGAGI come from the germline V gene. The chain's CDR3 is CASSYSIGSEQYF. In DNA form, the CDR3 reads TGTGCCAGCAGTTACTCGATCGGCAGCGAGCAGTACTTC.

This clone was observed a single time. V usage is TRBV11-2 and J usage is TRBJ2-3; D perhaps matches TRBD2 (6 bases). The CDR3 runs 14 residues. V lost 7 bases and J lost 2, with 13 bases in between. CDR1 and CDR2 (germline): SGHAT, FQNNGV. For the CDR3, the DNA is TGTGCCAGCACCCCGGGACTTTCCACAGATACGCAGTATTTT. Translation: CASTPGLSTDTQYF.

DNA for the CDR3: TGTGCCAGCAGCTTTATTAGCGGGGGACACTACAATGAGCAGTTCTTC. Translating gives CASSFISGGHYNEQFF. The V gene is TRBV7-8, the J gene TRBJ2-1; TRBD2 matches 9 bases. CDR1 is SGHVS, CDR2 FQNEAQ, per germline. This CDR3 has 16 residues. V shed 3 bases, J shed 3 bases, and the junction held 6 bases outside the gene matches.

The gene calls are TRBV2 and TRBJ2-2; the D is unclear. V gave up 7 bases and J gave up 0 bases, with 9 bases separating them. Germline V gene lookup returns CDR1 SNHLY and CDR2 FYNNEI. The CDR3 consists of 14 residues. The CDR3 nucleotides read TGTGCCAGCAAGCGTACGTCGAACACCGGGGAGCTGTTTTTT. Residues: CASKRTSNTGELFF.

CDR3 DNA sequence: TGTGCCAGCAGACTACAGGGATACACCTACGAGCAGTACTTC. As protein: CASRLQGYTYEQYF. V usage is TRBV6-5 and J usage is TRBJ2-7; D perhaps matches TRBD1 (6 bases). CDR1 is MNHEY, CDR2 SVGAGI, per germline. This CDR3 is built from 14 residues. V was trimmed by 6 bases and J by 2 bases, leaving 14 bases between them.

The chain couples TRBV28 to TRBJ2-7, with 14 bases identical to TRBD2. Per the germline V gene, CDR1 is MDHEN and CDR2 is SYDVKM. CDR3 length equals 23 residues. Losses at the gene ends were 4 bases for V and 4 bases for J; bases not matched to a gene: 27. In DNA form, the CDR3 reads TGTGCCAGCAGTTCCATAGGGGGGACAGGGTCTACCGGGACTAGCGGGAGTTGGTACGAGCAGTACTTC. It translates to CASSSIGGTGSTGTSGSWYEQYF.

The chain has TRBV7-6 and TRBJ2-7; D is unresolved. V dropped 5 bases and J dropped 0 bases, with 14 bases sitting between them. Germline CDR1 is SGHVS and CDR2 is FNYEAQ. The CDR3 has 15 amino acids. The CDR3 region is CASSPGPTSSYEQYF. The CDR3 nucleotides are TGTGCCAGCAGCCCGGGCCCCACCAGCTCCTACGAGCAGTACTTC.

This rearrangement joins TRBV7-6 to TRBJ2-3, with 10 bases that match TRBD1. The CDR3 contains 14 residues. Germline trimming cut 5 bases from V and 4 bases from J; bases unmatched to any gene: 3. Germline V gives CDR1 SGHVS, CDR2 FNYEAQ. DNA of the CDR3: TGTGCCAGCAGCAGACAGGGGGCGGCAGATACGCAGTATTTT. Translated, it gives CASSRQGAADTQYF.

The chain carries TRBV7-6 and TRBJ2-1, with D hard to call. The germline gives CDR1 SGHVS, CDR2 FNYEAQ. This CDR3 has 18 amino acids. V shed 1 base and J shed 2 bases, with 18 bases lying between them. The CDR3 reads CASSLVGYGGGAYNEQFF. The CDR3 DNA is TGTGCCAGCAGCTTAGTCGGTTATGGTGGCGGCGCCTACAATGAGCAGTTCTTC.

The V call is TRBV7-3, the J call TRBJ2-5; D might be TRBD2 (5 bases). This CDR3 spans 15 amino acids. CDR1 and CDR2 from the germline V gene are SGHTA and FQGTGA. V was shortened by 5 bases and J by 5 bases, with 18 bases between the two germline ends. CDR3 DNA sequence: TGTGCCAGCAGCCGAAACGGCCTAGCCGGGGAGACCCAGTACTTC. Translation: CASSRNGLAGETQYF.

The V gene is TRBV5-4, the J gene TRBJ2-7, with D tentatively TRBD1 or TRBD2 (6 bases each). Trimming pared 0 bases from V and 6 bases from J, leaving 10 bases between. CDR1 SGHNT and CDR2 YYREEE come from the germline V gene (reference sequence). This CDR3 is built from 13 residues. DNA for the CDR3: TGTGCCAGCAGCTTGGGTCCGGGGGCCGAGCAGTACGTC. The encoded protein is CASSLGPGAEQYV.

V usage is TRBV29-1 and J usage is TRBJ1-1; D call uncertain. The CDR3 length is 13 residues. CDR1 is SQVTM and CDR2 is ANQGSEA in the germline V gene. V dropped 6 bases and J dropped 4 bases, with 15 bases sitting between them. In DNA, the CDR3 is TGCAGCGTCTCGCGGAGTGAAGCCACTGAAGCTTTCTTT. Protein sequence: CSVSRSEATEAFF.

CDR3 residues: CASSSGENTGELFF. The DNA of the CDR3 is TGTGCCAGCAGTTCTGGCGAGAACACCGGGGAGCTGTTTTTT. V is TRBV27 and J is TRBJ2-2; D gene ambiguous. V lost 4 bases, J lost 1 base, and 7 bases lay in between. CDR1 and CDR2 from the germline V gene are MNHEY and SMNVEV (reference sequence). The CDR3 runs 14 residues.